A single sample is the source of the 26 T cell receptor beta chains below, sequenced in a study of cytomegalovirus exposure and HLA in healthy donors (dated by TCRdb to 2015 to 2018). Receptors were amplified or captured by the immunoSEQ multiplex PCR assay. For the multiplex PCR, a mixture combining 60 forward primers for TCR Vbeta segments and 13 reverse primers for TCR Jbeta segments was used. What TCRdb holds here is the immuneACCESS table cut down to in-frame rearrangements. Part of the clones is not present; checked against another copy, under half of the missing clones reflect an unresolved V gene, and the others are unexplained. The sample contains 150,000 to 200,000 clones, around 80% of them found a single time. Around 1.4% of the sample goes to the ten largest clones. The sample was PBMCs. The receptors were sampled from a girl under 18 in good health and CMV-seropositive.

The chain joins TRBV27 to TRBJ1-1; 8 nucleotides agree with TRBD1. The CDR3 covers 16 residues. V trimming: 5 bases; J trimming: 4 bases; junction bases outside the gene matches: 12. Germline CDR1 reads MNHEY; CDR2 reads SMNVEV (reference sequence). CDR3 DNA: TGTGCCAGCAGTCCAGCCAGAATAACAGGGGGCACTGAAGCTTTCTTT. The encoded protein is CASSPARITGGTEAFF.

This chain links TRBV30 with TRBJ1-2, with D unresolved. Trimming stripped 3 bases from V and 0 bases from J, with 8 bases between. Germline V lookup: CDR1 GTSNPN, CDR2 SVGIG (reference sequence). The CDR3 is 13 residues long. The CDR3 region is CAWRGSSNYGYTF. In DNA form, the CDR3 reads TGTGCCTGGAGGGGGAGTTCTAACTATGGCTACACCTTC.

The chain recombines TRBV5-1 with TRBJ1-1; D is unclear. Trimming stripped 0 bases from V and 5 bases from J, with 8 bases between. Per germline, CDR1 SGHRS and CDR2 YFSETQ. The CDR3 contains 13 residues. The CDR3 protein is CASSLAPRTEAFF. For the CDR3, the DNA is TGCGCCAGCAGCTTGGCCCCTCGTACTGAAGCTTTCTTT. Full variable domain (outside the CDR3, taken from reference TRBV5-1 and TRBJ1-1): KAGVTQTPRYLIKTRGQQVTLSCSPISGHRSVSWYQQTPGQGLQFLFEYFSETQRNKGNFPGRFSGRQFSNSRSEMNVSTLELGDSALYLCASSLAPRTEAFFGQGTRLTVV.

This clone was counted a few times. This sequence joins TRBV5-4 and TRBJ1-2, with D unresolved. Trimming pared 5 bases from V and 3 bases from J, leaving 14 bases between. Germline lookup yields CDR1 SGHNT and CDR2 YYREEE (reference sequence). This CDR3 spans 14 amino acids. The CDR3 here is CASRQSGSDYGYTF. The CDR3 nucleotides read TGTGCCAGCAGGCAGTCGGGGTCTGACTATGGCTACACCTTC.

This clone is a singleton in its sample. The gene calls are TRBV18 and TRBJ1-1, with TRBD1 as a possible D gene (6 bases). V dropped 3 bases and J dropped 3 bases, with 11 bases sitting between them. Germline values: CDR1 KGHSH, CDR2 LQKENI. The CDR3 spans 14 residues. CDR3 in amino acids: CASSPTEGDTEAFF. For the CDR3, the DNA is TGTGCCAGCTCACCTACCGAGGGGGACACTGAAGCTTTCTTT.

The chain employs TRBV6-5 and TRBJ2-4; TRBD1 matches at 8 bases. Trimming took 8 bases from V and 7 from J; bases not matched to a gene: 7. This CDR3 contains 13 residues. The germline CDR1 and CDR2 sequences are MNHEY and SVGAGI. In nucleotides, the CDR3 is TGTGCCAGCGCTGCAGGGGGCAAGAACATTCAGTACTTC. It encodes CASAAGGKNIQYF.

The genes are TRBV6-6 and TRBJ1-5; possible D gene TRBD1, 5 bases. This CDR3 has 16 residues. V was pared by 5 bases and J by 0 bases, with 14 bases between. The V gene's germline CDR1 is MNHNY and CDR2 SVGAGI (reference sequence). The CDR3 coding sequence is TGTGCCAGCAGTCCTTACAGTAGGGGTAGCAATCAGCCCCAGCATTTT. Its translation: CASSPYSRGSNQPQHF.

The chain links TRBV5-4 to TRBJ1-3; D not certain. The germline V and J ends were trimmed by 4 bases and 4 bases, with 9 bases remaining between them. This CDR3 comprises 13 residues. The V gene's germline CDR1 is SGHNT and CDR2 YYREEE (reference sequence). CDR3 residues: CASSLAPGNTIYF. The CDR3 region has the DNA TGTGCCAGCAGCCTGGCCCCGGGAAACACCATATATTTT.

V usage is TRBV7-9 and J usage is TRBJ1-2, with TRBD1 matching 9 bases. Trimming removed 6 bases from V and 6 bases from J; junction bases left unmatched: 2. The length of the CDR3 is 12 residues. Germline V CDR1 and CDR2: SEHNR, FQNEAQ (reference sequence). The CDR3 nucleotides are TGTGCCAGCAGTTGGGACAGGGATGGCTACACCTTC. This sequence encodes CASSWDRDGYTF.

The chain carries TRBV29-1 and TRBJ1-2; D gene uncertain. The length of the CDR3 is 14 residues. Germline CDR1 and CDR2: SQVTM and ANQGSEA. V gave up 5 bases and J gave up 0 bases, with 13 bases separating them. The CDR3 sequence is CSVLRGETNYGYTF. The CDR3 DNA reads TGCAGCGTTCTCCGAGGAGAGACTAACTATGGCTACACCTTC.

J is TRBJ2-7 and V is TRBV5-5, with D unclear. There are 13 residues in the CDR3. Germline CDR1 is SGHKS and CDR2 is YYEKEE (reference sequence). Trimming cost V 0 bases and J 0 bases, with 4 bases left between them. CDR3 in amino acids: CASSLVSSYEQYF. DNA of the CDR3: TGTGCCAGCAGCTTGGTTAGCTCCTACGAGCAGTACTTC. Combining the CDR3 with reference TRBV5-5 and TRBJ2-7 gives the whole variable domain DAGVTQSPTHLIKTRGQQVTLRCSPISGHKSVSWYQQVLGQGPQFIFQYYEKEERGRGNFPDRFSARQFPNYSSELNVNALLLGDSALYLCASSLVSSYEQYFGPGTRLTVT.

The CDR3 bases are TGCGCCAGCAGCTGGGGGTCGCGGACAGACGTCGCGGGCTACACCTTC. This codes for CASSWGSRTDVAGYTF. The chain links TRBV5-1 to TRBJ1-2; tentatively, D is TRBD1 (6 bases). Between the trimmed V and J ends, which lost 3 bases and 8 bases, there was a span of 23 bases. CDR1 is SGHRS and CDR2 is YFSETQ in the germline V gene. This CDR3 has 16 amino acids.

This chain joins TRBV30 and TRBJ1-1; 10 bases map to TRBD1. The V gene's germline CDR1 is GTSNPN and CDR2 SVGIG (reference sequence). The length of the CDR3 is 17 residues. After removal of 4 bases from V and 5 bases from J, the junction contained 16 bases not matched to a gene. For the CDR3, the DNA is TGTGCCTGGACCAAAAGAGGGGGGGACAGGGGTTGGACTGAAGCTTTCTTT. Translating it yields CAWTKRGGDRGWTEAFF.

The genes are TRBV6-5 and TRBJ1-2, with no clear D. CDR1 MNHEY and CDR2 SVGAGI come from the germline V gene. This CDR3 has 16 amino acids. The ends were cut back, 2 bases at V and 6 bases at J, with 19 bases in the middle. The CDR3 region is CASSYGQTHYMHGYTF. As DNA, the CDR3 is TGTGCCAGCAGTTACGGCCAGACCCACTATATGCATGGCTACACCTTC.

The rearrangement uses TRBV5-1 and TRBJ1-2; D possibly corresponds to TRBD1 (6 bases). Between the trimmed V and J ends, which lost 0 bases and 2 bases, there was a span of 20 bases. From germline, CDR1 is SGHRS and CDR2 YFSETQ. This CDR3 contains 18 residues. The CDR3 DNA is TGCGCCAGCAGCTTGGGGGAAATATTCCCGACAGGCAACTATGGCTACACCTTC. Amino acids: CASSLGEIFPTGNYGYTF. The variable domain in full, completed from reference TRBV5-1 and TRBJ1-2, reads KAGVTQTPRYLIKTRGQQVTLSCSPISGHRSVSWYQQTPGQGLQFLFEYFSETQRNKGNFPGRFSGRQFSNSRSEMNVSTLELGDSALYLCASSLGEIFPTGNYGYTFGSGTRLTVV.

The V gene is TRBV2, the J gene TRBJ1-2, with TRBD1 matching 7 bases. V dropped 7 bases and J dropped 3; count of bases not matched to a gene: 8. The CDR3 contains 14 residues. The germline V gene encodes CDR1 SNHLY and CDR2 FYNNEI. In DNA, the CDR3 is TGTGCCAGCACCCCCAAACAGGGGTACTATGGCTACACCTTC. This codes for CASTPKQGYYGYTF.

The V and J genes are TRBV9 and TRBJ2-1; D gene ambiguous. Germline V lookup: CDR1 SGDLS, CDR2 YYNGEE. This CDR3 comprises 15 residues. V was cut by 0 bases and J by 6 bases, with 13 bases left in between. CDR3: CASSVAGKPGNEQFF. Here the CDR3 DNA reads TGTGCCAGCAGCGTAGCCGGAAAACCGGGCAATGAGCAGTTCTTC.

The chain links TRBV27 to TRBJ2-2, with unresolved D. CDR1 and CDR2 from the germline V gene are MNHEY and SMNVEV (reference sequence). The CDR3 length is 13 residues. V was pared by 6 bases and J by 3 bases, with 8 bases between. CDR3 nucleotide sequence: TGTGCCAGCAGGGTCAGTTACACCGGGGAGCTGTTTTTT. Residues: CASRVSYTGELFF.

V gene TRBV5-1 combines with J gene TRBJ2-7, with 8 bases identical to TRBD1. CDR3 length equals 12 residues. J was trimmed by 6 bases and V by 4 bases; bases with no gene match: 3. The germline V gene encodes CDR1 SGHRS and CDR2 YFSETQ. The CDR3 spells CASSDRGGEQYF. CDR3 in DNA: TGCGCCAGCAGCGACAGGGGAGGCGAGCAGTACTTC.

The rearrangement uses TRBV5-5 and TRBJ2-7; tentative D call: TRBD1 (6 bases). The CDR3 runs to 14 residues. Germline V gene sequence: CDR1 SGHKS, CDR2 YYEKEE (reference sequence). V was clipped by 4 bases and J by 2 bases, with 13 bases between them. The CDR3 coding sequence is TGTGCCAGCAGCAAAATCGACAGGCCCTACGAGCAGTACTTC. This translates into CASSKIDRPYEQYF.

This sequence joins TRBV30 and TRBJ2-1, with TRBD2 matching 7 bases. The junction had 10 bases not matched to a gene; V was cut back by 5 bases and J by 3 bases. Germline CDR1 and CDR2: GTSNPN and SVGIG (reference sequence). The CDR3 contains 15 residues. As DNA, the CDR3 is TGTGCCTGGGAGGTCGGTCGGGGGGTCTACAATGAGCAGTTCTTC. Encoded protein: CAWEVGRGVYNEQFF. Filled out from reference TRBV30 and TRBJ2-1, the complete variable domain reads SQTIHQWPATLVQPVGSPLSLECTVEGTSNPNLYWYRQAAGRGLQLLFYSVGIGQISSEVPQNLSASRPQDRQFILSSKKLLLSDSGFYLCAWEVGRGVYNEQFFGPGTRLTVL.

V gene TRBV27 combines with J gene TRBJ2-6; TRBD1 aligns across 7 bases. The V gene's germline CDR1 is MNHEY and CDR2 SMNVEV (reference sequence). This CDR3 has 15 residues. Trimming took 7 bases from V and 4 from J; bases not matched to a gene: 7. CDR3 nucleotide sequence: TGTGCCAGCACTAGACAGGGTGCCGGGGCCAACGTCCTGACTTTC. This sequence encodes CASTRQGAGANVLTF.

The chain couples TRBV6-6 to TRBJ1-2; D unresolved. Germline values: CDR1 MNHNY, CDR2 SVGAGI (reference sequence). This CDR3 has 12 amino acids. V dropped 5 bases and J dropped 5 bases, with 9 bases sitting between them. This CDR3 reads CASSPTGYGYTF. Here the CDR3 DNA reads TGTGCCAGCAGTCCCACCGGGTATGGCTACACCTTC.

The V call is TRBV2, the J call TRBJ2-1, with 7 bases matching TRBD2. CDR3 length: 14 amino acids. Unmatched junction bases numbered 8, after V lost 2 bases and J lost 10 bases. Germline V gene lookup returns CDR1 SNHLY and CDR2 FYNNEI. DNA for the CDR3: TGTGCCAGCAGTGAACAGACTAGCCTTTACGAGCAGTTCTTC. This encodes CASSEQTSLYEQFF.

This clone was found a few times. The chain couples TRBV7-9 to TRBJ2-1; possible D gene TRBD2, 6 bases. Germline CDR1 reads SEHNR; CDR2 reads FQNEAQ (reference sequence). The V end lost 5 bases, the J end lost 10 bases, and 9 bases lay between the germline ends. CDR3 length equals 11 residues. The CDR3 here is CASSPGGEQFF. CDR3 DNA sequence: TGTGCCAGCAGCCCAGGAGGGGAGCAGTTCTTC. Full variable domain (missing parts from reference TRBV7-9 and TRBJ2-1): DTGVSQNPRHKITKRGQNVTFRCDPISEHNRLYWYRQTLGQGPEFLTYFQNEAQLEKSRLLSDRFSAERPKGSFSTLEIQRTEQGDSAMYLCASSPGGEQFFGPGTRLTVL.

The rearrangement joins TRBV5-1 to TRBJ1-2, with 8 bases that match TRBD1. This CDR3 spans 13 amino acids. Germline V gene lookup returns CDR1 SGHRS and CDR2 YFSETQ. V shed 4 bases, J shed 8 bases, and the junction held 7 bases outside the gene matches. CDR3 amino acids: CASSRGQAKGYTF. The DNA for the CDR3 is TGCGCCAGCAGCCGGGGACAGGCGAAAGGCTACACCTTC.